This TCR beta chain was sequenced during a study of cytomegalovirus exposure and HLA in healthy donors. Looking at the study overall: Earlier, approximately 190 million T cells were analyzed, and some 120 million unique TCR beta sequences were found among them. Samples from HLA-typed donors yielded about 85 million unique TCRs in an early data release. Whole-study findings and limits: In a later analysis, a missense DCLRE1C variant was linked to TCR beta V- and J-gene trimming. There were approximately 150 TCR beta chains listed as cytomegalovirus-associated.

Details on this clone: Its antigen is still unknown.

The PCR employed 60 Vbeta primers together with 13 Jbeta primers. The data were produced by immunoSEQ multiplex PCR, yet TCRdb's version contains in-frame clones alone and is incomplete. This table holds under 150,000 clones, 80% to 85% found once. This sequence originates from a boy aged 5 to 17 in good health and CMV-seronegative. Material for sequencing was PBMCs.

The CDR3 is CASSYSPGGDYGYTF. In DNA, the CDR3 is TGTGCCAGCAGTTACTCGCCAGGGGGCGACTATGGCTACACCTTC. This sequence joins TRBV6-5 and TRBJ1-2, with 8 bases aligning to TRBD1. This CDR3 is built from 15 residues. The germline V gene encodes CDR1 MNHEY and CDR2 SVGAGI. V trimming: 0 bases; J trimming: 3 bases; junction bases outside the gene matches: 3.